Given below is one T cell receptor beta chain in context. Its antigen is unidentified. Both 60 Vbeta primers and 13 Jbeta primers went into the PCR. The protocol was immunoSEQ multiplex PCR, while the TCRdb copy is restricted to in-frame clones and leaves out a portion. In the table there are 150,000 to 200,000 clones, about four fifths of which are singletons. The data were obtained in a study of cytomegalovirus exposure and HLA in healthy donors. General study points: Earlier findings revealed that most TCR beta V segments proved productive either about 87% or about 30% of the time.

The origin of this receptor is a woman aged 30 to 39 in good health and CMV-seropositive. Sequencing was done on a sample of PBMCs.

The CDR3, as DNA: TGTGCCAGCAGCTATGAAGGACTAGCCACAAGCCCCTACGAGCAGTACTTC. This gives the protein CASSYEGLATSPYEQYF. The chain employs TRBV4-2 and TRBJ2-7, with TRBD2 matching 8 bases. V shed 5 bases and J 2 bases; nucleotides not matched to a gene: 14. This CDR3 region has 17 residues. Germline V CDR1 and CDR2: LGHNA, YNFKEQ.